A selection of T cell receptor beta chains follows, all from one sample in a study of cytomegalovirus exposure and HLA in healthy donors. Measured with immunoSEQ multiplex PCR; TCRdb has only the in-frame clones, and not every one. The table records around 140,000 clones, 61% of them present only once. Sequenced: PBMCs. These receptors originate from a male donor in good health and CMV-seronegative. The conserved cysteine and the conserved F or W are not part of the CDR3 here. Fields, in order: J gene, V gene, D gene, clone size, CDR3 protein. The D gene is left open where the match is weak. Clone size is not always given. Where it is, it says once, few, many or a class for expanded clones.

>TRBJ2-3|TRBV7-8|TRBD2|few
ASSRGLAGGGGQY
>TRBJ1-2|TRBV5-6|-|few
ASSFPGNYGYT
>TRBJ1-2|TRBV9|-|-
ASSNRDYGYT
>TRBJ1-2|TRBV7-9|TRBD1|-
ASSPGQGVYGYT
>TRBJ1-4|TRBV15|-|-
ATSRETMRGGTNEKLF
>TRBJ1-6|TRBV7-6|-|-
ASSSLYNSPLH
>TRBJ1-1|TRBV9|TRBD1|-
ASSSGGTSDTEAF
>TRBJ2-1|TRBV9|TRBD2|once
ASSERLAGGPYNEQF
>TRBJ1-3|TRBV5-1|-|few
ASSLQFSGNTIY
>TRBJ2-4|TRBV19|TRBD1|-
ASSNDRGMRNIQY
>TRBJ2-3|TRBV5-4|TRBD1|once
ASSPRQGRDTQY
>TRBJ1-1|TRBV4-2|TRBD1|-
ASSQDWTGALNTEAF
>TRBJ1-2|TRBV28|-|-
ASSGPDSYYGYT
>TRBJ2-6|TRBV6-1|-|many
ASSEDSSGANVLT
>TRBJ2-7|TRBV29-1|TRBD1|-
SVGAGGYEQY
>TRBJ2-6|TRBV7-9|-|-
ASSPYRDSGANVLT
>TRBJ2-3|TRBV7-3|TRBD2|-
ASTASGAGDTQY
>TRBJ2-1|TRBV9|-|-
ASSVDTTRSNEQF
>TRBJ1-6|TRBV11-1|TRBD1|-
ASPGQGGISYNSPLH
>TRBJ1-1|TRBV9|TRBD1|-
ASSALQGLVTEAF
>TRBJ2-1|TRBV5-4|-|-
ASEWEEGTEQF
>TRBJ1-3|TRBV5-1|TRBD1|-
ASSWGTVGSGNTIY
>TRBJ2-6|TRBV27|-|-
ASSWGGRSGANVLT
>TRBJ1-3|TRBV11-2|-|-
ASSLSPQPSGNTIY
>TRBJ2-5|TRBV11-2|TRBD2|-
ASSYELAGRETQY
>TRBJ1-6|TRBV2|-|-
ASSEITGHLD
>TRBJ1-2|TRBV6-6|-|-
ASSQSGGRGSYGYT
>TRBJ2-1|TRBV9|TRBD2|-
ASSVEAGTSGGTRAYNEQF
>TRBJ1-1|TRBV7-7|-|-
ASSLARGNTEAF
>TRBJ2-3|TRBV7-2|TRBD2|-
ASSSLGLAGRSDTQY
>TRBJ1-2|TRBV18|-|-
ASSPSGENYGYT
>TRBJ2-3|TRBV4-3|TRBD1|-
ASSPTGGRTDTQY
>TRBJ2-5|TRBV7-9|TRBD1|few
ASMQGVVETQY
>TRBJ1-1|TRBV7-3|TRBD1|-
ASSPQGANTEAF
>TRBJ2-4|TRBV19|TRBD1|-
ASSPRDREGAIQY
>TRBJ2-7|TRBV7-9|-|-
ASSLTGGLYEQY
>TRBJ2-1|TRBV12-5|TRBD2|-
ASGLGSTSGGYNEQF
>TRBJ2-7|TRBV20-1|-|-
SAFGHEQY
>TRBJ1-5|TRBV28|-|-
ASRSPGAGDQPQH
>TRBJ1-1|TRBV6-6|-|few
ASSYSLVDTEAF
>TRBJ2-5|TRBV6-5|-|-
ASSYRFAGPQETQY
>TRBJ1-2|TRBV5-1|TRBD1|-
ASSDQGAYYGYT
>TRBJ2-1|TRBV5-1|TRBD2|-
ASSWTSGGPSSYNEQF
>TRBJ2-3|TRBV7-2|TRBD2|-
ASSLVGGGGAGDTQY
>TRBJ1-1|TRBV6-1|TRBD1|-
ASRPDRESSAF
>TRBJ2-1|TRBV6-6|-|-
ASTARDEQF
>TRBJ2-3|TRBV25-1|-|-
ASSEFSGDTQY
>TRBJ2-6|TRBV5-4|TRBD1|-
ASGAGGSGANVLT
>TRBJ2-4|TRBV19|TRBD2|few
ASSIGVSGDRAKNIQY
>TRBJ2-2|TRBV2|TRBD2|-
ASSRNSGGAGTGELF